This T cell receptor (beta chain) was obtained from a study of blood T cell repertoires in COVID-19. About the research overall: T cells, B-cell-depleted T cells, or PBMCs supplied cDNA or gDNA.

Here immunoSEQ multiplex PCR was the method, and the copy in TCRdb shows in-frame clones only, minus some. The data show 45,000 to 65,000 clones, 80% to 90% seen once. CDR3 length: 14 amino acids. The V end lost 5 bases, the J end lost 0 bases, and 8 bases lay between the germline ends. The germline V gene encodes CDR1 GTSNPN and CDR2 SVGIG (reference sequence). The V gene is TRBV30, the J gene TRBJ2-6; D is unclear. Sequenced material: peripheral blood. The receptor's source is a woman of 80 years or more with acute or convalescent COVID-19. CDR3 in DNA: TGTGCCTGGGGCCCGAGCTCTGGGGCCAACGTCCTGACTTTC. This sequence encodes CAWGPSSGANVLTF.